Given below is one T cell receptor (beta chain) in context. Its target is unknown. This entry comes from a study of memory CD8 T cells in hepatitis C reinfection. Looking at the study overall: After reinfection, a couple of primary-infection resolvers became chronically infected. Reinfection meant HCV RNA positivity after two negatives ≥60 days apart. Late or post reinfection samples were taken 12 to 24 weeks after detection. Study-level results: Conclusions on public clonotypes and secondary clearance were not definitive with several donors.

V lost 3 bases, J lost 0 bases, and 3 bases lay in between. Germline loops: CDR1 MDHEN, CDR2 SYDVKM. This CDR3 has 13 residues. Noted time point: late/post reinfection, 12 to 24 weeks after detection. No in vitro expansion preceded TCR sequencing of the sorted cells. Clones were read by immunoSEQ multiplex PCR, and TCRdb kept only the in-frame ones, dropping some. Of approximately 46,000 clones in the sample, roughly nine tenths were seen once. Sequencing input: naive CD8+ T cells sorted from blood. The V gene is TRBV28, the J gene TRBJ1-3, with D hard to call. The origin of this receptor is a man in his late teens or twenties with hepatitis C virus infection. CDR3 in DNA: TGTGCCAGCAGTTTTCGCTCTGGAAACACCATATATTTT. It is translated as CASSFRSGNTIYF.